This T cell receptor (beta chain) was observed in a study of T-cell reconstitution after alpha-beta-depleted transplantation in children. This CDR3 contains 15 residues. Losses at the gene ends were 5 bases for V and 5 bases for J; bases not matched to a gene: 9. Preparing the TCRbeta library involved the use of unique molecular identifiers. In TCRdb, the PCR reads were re-called with MiXCR into one record per CDR3 protein. The table lists about 58,000 distinct CDR3 sequences, less than 55% of them singletons. The V gene is TRBV12-3 or TRBV12-4, the J gene TRBJ1-1, with 9 bases fitting TRBD1. The sequence was collected from a male patient younger than 18 who had a stem cell transplant for acute lymphoblastic leukemia, so the T cells may come from the graft donor. The sequencing used PBMCs, mostly from graft donor cells, collected 360 days after TCRalphabeta/CD19-depleted stem cell transplant. DNA for the CDR3: TGTGCCAGCAGTGTTTACCGGGACAGGGATACTGAAGCTTTCTTT. Translated: CASSVYRDRDTEAFF.